This TCR beta chain was found in a study of blood T cells in healthy people across ages. Overall study findings and caveats: The fall in TCR beta diversity per million T cells was roughly linear with age.

Per-sample yields of isolated PBMCs were at least 6 million. There were at least 5.5 micrograms of total RNA extracted from every sample. With a J-beta primer mix and a sample-barcoded 5' primer, a second PCR ran about 7 to 11 cycles. Researchers report that a template-switch adaptor with 12 random nucleotides tagged each cDNA molecule. TCRdb reprocessed the 5' RACE reads via MiXCR and lists one record per CDR3 protein. The sample carries around 1,600,000 distinct CDR3 sequences, roughly two fifths recorded once. This CDR3 contains 14 residues. The germline V gene has CDR1 ENHRY and CDR2 SYGVKD. Concerning this clonotype itself: The target antigen is unknown.

The genes are TRBV10-3 and TRBJ2-1; D uncertain. The end of the DNA aligns better with TRBJ2-7, so the J call may be wrong. Input material: blood. This clonotype was sampled from a woman aged 18-30 years in good health. CDR3 sequence (DNA): TGTGCCATCAGTGCCCAGACTTATTACAATGAGCAGTACTTC. Amino acid sequence: CAISAQTYYNEQYF.